This is a list of T cell receptor beta chains from one sample in a study of CD8+ T cells in alopecia areata. Measured with immunoSEQ multiplex PCR; TCRdb has only the in-frame clones, and not every one. The table has 87,000 or so clones, around 71% seen once; the top ten hold 17%. The material sequenced was CD8+ T cells sorted from blood, taken at week 44, from a patient treated with tofacitinib. Every receptor here comes from a human donor with alopecia areata. The CDR3 runs from the conserved cysteine through the conserved F or W. Fields, in order: J gene, clone size, V gene, CDR3 protein. Not all rows give a size; the values are once, few, many and, for expanded clones, a class.

TRBJ2-6,NA,TRBV7-9,CASSSSGTDPSGANVLTF
TRBJ1-4,NA,TRBV29-1,CSVQGDGEKLFF
TRBJ1-1,NA,TRBV13,CASSVPGRVNTEAFF
TRBJ2-7,NA,TRBV13,CASSPQSSYEQYF
TRBJ1-1,NA,TRBV2,CASRPGLMNTEAFF
TRBJ1-2,few,TRBV29-1,CSVEAEGDRGYGYTF
TRBJ1-2,NA,TRBV12-5,CASGQAASFRDGYTF
TRBJ2-3,NA,TRBV6-4,CASSQRSEGTDTQYF
TRBJ1-2,few,TRBV2,CASSEGGRGNAYGYTF
TRBJ2-2,NA,TRBV27,CASSLGSNTGELFF
TRBJ2-7,NA,TRBV5-1,CASSLAQGRKGYEQYF
TRBJ1-5,NA,TRBV6-1,CASGWVADSNQPQHF
TRBJ2-2,NA,TRBV2,CASSDGQGFTGELFF
TRBJ1-2,NA,TRBV9,CASSATLKGSGYTF
TRBJ1-1,NA,TRBV29-1,CSGGQGANTEAFF
TRBJ1-1,NA,TRBV19,CASSPTGTEAFF
TRBJ2-4,NA,TRBV27,CASGWGAKNIQYF
TRBJ1-2,NA,TRBV4-3,CASSGTGVTYGYTF
TRBJ2-2,NA,TRBV13,CASTEGEAGELFF
TRBJ2-6,NA,TRBV29-1,CSAEGGLTGANVLTF
TRBJ2-3,NA,TRBV4-1,CASSHPDRGLDTQYF
TRBJ2-6,once,TRBV29-1,CSVVITGKAGANVLTF
TRBJ1-1,NA,TRBV7-9,CASRAGTGLNTEAFF
TRBJ2-1,NA,TRBV29-1,CSVEGGDSYNEQFF
NA,NA,TRBV7-9,CASSLADYEQYF
TRBJ1-2,few,TRBV30,CLARQGDYGYTF
TRBJ1-5,NA,TRBV2,CASSDGTVDLRIQPQHF
TRBJ1-1,NA,TRBV29-1,CSVITTVNTEAFF
TRBJ1-2,NA,TRBV27,CASSKAGAGYGYTF
TRBJ1-2,NA,TRBV10-3,CAISSDRDYGYTF
TRBJ1-1,NA,TRBV5-1,CASSLEAGNSKFTEAFF
TRBJ1-2,NA,TRBV29-1,CSVEGGDNYGYTF
TRBJ2-2,NA,TRBV7-9,CASGELYNGELFF
TRBJ2-1,NA,TRBV6-1,CASSEGLLAGNEQFF
TRBJ1-2,NA,TRBV30,CAWKQGASNYGYTF
TRBJ2-1,NA,TRBV7-9,CASSLLQRASGEQFF
TRBJ2-1,few,TRBV9,CASSVDGNSYNEQFF
TRBJ2-2,NA,TRBV7-9,CASSASIGDTGELFF
TRBJ2-2,few,TRBV29-1,CSVERGGSPGELFF
TRBJ1-2,NA,TRBV7-9,CASSYAKEQGYTF
TRBJ1-2,NA,TRBV10-3,CAISRTTVNYGYTF
TRBJ1-1,NA,TRBV4-1,CASSQGQFPEAFF
TRBJ1-4,NA,TRBV29-1,CSVEEGTGVEKLFF
TRBJ1-1,NA,TRBV6-5,CASSNRQAEGTFF
TRBJ1-2,once,TRBV30,CAWSRVFGYTF
TRBJ1-4,NA,TRBV13,CASSARQAGQKLFF
TRBJ1-1,few,TRBV13,CASSSQDRGFAEAFF
TRBJ2-2,NA,TRBV30,CAWSPRETANTGELFF
TRBJ2-3,NA,TRBV27,CASSSGARPSTDTQYF
TRBJ2-7,NA,TRBV11-2,CASSEARYEQYF
TRBJ2-1,few,TRBV19,CASSEGDYNEQFF